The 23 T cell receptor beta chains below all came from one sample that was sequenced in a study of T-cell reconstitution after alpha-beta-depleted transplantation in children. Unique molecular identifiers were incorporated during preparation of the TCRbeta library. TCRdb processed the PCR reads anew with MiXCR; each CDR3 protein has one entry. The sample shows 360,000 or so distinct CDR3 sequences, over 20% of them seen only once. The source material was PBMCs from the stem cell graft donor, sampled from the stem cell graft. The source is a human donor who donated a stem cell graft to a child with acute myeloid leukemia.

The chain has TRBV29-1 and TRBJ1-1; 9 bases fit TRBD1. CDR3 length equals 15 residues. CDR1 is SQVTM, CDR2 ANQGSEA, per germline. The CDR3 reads CRGQGGLLGNTEAFF. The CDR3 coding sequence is TGCAGGGGACAGGGAGGGTTACTTGGGAACACTGAAGCTTTCTTT.

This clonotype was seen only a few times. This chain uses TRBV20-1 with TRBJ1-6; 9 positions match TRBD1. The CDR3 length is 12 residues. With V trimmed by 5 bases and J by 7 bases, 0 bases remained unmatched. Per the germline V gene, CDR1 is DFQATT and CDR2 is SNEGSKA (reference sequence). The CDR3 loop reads CSAGQGNSPLHF. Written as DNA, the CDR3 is TGCAGTGCTGGACAGGGGAATTCACCCCTCCACTTT.

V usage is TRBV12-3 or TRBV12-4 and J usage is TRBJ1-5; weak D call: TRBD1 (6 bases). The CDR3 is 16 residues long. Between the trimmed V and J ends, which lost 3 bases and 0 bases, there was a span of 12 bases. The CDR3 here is CASSFKGVGSNQPQHF. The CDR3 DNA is TGTGCCAGCAGTTTCAAGGGGGTGGGTAGCAATCAGCCCCAGCATTTT.

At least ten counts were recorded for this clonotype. The CDR3 DNA sequence: TGTGCCAGCAGCTTACTAGCGGGAGGATCAGATACGCAGTATTTT. Amino acid sequence: CASSLLAGGSDTQYF. The chain joins TRBV7-6 to TRBJ2-3; 11 bases are a match to TRBD2. The V segment lost 2 bases and the J segment 4 bases; nucleotides outside the gene matches: 2. CDR1 and CDR2 from the germline V gene are SGHVS and FNYEAQ. The CDR3 sequence is 15 residues long.

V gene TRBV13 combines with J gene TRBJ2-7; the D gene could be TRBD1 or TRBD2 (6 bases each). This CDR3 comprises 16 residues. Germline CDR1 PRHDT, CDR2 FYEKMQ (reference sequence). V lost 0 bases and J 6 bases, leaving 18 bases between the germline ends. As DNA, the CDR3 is TGTGCCAGCAGCTTAGGAGGGTCTGGGGGGCTGGGCGAGCAGTACTTC. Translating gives CASSLGGSGGLGEQYF.

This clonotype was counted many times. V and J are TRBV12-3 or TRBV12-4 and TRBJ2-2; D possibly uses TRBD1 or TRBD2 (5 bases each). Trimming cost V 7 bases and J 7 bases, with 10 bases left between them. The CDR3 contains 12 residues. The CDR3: CASTLGVGELFF. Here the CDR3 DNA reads TGTGCCAGCACTTTGGGGGTCGGGGAGCTGTTTTTT.

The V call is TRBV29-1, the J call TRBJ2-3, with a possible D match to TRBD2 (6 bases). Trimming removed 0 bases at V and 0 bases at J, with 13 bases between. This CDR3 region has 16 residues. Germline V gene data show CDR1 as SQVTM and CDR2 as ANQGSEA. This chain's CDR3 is CSVEDWGDSSTDTQYF. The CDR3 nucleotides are TGCAGCGTTGAAGATTGGGGGGACTCTAGCACAGATACGCAGTATTTT.

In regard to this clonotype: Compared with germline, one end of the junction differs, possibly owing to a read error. The CDR3: CSATGSQETKYF. Written as DNA, the CDR3 is TGCAGTGCTACGGGTTCCCAAGAGACCAAGTACTTC. This sequence joins TRBV20-1 and TRBJ2-5; D remains unclear. The CDR3 is 12 amino acids. Germline CDR1 DFQATT, CDR2 SNEGSKA (reference sequence).

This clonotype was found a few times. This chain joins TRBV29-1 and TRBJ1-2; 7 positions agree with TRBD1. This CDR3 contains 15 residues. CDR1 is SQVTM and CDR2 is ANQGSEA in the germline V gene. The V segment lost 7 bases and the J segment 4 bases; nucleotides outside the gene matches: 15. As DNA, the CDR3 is TGCAGCGCTAACCAATACAGGGGTAACGGCTATGGCTACACCTTC. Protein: CSANQYRGNGYGYTF.

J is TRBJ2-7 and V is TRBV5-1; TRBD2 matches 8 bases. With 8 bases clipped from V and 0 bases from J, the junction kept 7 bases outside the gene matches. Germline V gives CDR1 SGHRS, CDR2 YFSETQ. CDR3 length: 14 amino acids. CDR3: CASKTSADSYEQYF. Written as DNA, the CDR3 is TGCGCCAGTAAGACTAGCGCCGACTCCTACGAGCAGTACTTC.

The CDR3 sequence: CASVLLADSSYEQYF. The CDR3 region has the DNA TGTGCCAGCGTGCTCCTAGCTGATTCCTCCTACGAGCAGTACTTC. The V gene is TRBV21-1, the J gene TRBJ2-7; whether TRBD2, the table's D call, matches the DNA was not checked. TRBV21-1 is a documented pseudogene. The CDR3 is 15 amino acids.

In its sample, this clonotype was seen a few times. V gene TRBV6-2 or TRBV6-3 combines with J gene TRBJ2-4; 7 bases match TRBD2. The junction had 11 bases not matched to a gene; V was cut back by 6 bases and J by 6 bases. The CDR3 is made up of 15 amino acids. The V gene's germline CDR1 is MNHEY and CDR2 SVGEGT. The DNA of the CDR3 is TGTGCCAGCAGAAGACTTAGGGAGGGCCTAAACATTCAGTACTTC. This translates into CASRRLREGLNIQYF.

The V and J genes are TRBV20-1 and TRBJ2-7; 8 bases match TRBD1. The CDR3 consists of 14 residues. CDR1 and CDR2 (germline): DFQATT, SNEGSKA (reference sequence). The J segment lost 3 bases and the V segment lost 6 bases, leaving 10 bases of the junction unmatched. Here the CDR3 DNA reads TGCAGTGCCCATACCGGGACAGGCGTCTACGAGCAGTACTTC. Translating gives CSAHTGTGVYEQYF.

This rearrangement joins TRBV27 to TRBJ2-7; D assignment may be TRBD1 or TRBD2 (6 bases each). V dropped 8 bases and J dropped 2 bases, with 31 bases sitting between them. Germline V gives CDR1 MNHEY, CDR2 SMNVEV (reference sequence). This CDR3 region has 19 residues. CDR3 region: CASDLKGGSQSGRPYEQYF. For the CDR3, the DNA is TGTGCCAGCGATCTAAAAGGGGGGAGCCAAAGTGGGAGACCCTACGAGCAGTACTTC.

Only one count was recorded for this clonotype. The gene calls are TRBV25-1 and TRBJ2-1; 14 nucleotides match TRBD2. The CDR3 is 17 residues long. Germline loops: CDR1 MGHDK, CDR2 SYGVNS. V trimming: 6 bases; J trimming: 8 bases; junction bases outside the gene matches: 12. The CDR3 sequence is CASSEALGTSGRDEQFF. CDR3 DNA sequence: TGTGCCAGCAGCGAAGCTTTGGGGACTAGCGGGAGAGATGAGCAGTTCTTC.

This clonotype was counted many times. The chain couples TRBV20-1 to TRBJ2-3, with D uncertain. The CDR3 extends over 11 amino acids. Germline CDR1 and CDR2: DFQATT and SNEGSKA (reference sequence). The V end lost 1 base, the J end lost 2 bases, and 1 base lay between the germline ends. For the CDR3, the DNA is TGCAGTGCTAGAGCCACAGATACGCAGTATTTT. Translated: CSARATDTQYF.

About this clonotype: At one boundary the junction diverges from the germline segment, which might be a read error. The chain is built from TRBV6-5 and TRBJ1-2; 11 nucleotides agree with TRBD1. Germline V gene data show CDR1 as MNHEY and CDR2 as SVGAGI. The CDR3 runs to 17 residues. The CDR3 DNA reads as TGTGCCACCAGTTACCAGGACAGGGGGCGTATTTCGCATGGCTACACCTTC. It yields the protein CATSYQDRGRISHGYTF.

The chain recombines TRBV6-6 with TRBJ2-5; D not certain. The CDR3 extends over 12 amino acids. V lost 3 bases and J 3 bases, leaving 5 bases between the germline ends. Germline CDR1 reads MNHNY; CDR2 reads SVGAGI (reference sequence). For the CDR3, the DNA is TGTGCCAGCAGTTATAGTGAAGAGACCCAGTACTTC. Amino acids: CASSYSEETQYF.

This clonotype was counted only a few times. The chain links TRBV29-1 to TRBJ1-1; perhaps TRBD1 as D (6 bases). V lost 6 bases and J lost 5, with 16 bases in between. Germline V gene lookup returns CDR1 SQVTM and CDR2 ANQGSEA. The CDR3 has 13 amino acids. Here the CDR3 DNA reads TGCAGCGTCCTCGGCGGGGGCTGGACTGAAGCTTTCTTT. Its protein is CSVLGGGWTEAFF.

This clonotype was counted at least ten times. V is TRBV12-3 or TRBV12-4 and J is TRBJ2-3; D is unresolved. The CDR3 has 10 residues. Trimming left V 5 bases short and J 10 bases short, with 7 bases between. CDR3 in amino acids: CASSNAAQYF. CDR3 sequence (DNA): TGTGCCAGCAGTAACGCTGCGCAGTATTTT.

The CDR3 is CASSLTMNLYEQYF. The CDR3 DNA reads as TGCGCCAGCAGCCTGACAATGAACCTCTACGAGCAGTACTTC. The V call is TRBV4-1, the J call TRBJ2-7; no clear D. Trimming cost V 4 bases and J 3 bases, with 13 bases left between them. This CDR3 has 14 residues. From germline, CDR1 is MGHRA and CDR2 YSYEKL.

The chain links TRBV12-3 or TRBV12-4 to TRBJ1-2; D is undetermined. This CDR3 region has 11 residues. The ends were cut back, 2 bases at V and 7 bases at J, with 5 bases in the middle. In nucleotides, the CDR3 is TGTGCCAGCAGTTTACCCGGTGGCTACACCTTC. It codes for CASSLPGGYTF.

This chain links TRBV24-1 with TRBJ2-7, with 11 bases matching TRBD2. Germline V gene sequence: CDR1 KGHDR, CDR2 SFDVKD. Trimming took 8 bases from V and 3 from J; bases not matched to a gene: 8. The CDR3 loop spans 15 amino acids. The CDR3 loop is CATKPGTSGYYEQYF. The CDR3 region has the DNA TGTGCCACCAAACCCGGGACTAGCGGCTACTACGAGCAGTACTTC.